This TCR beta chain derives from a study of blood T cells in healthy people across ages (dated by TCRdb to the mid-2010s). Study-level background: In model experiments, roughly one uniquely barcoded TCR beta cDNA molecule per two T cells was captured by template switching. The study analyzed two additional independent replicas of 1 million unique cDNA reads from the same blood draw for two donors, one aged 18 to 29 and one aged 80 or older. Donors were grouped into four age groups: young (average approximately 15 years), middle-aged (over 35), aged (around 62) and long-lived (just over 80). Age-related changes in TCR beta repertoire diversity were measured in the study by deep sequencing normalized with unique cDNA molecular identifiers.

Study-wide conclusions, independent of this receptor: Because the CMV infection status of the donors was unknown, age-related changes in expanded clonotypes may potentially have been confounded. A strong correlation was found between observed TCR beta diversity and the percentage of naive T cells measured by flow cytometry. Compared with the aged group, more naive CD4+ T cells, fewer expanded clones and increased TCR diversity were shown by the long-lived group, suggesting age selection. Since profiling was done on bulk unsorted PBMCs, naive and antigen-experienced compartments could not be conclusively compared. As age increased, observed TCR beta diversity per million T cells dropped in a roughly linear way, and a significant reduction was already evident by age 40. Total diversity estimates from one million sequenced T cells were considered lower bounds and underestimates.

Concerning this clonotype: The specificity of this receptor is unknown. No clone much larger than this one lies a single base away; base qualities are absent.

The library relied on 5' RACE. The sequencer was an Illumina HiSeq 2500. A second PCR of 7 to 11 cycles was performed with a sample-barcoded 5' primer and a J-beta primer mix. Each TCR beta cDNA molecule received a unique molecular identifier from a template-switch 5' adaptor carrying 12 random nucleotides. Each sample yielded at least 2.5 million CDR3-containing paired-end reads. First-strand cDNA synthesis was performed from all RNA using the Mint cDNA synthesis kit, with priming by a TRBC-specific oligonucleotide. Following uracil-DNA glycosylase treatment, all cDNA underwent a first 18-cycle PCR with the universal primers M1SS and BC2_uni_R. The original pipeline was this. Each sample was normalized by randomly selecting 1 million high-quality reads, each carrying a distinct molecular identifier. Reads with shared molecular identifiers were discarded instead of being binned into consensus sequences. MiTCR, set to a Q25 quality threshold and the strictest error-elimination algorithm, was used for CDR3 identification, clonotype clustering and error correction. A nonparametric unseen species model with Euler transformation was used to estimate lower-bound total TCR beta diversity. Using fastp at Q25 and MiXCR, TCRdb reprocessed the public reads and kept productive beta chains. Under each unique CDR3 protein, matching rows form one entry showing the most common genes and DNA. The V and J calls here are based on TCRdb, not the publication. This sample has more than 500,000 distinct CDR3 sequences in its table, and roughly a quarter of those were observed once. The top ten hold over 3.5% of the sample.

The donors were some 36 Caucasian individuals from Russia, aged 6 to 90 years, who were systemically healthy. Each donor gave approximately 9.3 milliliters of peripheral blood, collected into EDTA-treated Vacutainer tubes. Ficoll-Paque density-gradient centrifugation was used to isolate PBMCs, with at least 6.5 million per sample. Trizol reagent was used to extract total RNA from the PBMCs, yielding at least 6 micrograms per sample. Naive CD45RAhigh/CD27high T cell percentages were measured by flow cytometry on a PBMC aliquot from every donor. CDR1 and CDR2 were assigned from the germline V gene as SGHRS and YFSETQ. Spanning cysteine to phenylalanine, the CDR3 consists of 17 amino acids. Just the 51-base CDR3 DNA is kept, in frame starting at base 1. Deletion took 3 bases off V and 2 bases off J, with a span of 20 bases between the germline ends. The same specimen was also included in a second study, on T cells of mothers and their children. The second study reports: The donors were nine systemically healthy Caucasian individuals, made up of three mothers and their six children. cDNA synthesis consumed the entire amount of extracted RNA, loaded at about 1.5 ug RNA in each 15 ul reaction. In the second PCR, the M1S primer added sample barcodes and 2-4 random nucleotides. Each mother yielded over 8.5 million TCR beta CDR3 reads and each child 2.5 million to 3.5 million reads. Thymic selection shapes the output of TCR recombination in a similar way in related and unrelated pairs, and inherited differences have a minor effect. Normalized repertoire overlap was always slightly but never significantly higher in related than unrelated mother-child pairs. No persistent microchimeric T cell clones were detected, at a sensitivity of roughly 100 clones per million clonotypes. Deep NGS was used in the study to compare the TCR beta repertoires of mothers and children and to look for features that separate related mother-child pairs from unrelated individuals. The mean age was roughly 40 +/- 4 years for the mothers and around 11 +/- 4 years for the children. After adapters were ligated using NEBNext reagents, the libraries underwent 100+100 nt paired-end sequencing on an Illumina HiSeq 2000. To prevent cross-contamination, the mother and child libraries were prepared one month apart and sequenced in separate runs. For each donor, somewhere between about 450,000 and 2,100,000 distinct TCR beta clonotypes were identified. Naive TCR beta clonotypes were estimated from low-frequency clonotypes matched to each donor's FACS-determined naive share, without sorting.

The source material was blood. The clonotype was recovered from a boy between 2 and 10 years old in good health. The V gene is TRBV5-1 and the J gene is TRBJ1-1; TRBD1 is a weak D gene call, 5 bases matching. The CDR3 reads CASSSLSRARANTEAFF. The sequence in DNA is TGCGCCAGCAGCTCCCTTTCACGGGCCAGGGCTAACACTGAAGCTTTCTTT.